This T cell receptor beta chain was recovered during a study of cytomegalovirus exposure and HLA in healthy donors. The study ran its PCR with 60 Vbeta and 13 Jbeta primers. Method: immunoSEQ multiplex PCR; TCRdb's copy keeps in-frame clones and lacks some. This repertoire shows 30,000 to 40,000 clones, 82% found once; its top ten account for roughly a tenth. Trimming cost V 0 bases and J 7 bases, with 13 bases left between them. The CDR3 consists of 15 residues. Germline V CDR1 and CDR2: MNHEY, SVGAGI. Source material: PBMCs. The chain couples TRBV6-5 to TRBJ2-1, with D perhaps matching TRBD2 (6 bases). The receptor comes from a woman aged 18-30 years in good health and CMV-seropositive. The CDR3 reads CASSYSGGVGNEQFF. The CDR3 DNA reads as TGTGCCAGCAGTTACTCTGGCGGGGTTGGGAATGAGCAGTTCTTC.